Listed below are T cell receptor beta chains from one sample, sequenced in a study of blood T cell repertoires in COVID-19. Using immunoSEQ multiplex PCR, the repertoire was profiled, and TCRdb retains in-frame clones only, with some absent. The sample contains 150,000 to 200,000 clones, 76% of which appear only once. Sample: PBMCs or T cells enriched from blood (not recorded which). The receptors were gathered from a woman aged 45-59 years with acute COVID-19. Each CDR3 is given with its conserved first and last residue. Each record gives: V gene, J gene, D gene, clone size, CDR3 DNA, CDR3 protein. D genes are given only for firm matches. Expanded clones are given a class, and other clones once, few, many or no size at all.

>TRBV2|TRBJ1-4|.|.
TGTGCCAGCAGGCAGGCTGAAAAACTGTTTTTT
CASRQAEKLFF
>TRBV6-5|TRBJ2-3|.|.
TGTGCCAGCGCCAGTGGAGGGGATACGCAGTATTTT
CASASGGDTQYF
>TRBV5-4|TRBJ1-2|TRBD1|.
TGTGCCAGCAGCCCGGGACAGGCGCTTAACTATGGCTACACCTTC
CASSPGQALNYGYTF
>TRBV19|TRBJ1-1|.|.
TGTGCCAGTAGTATACTACGGGAGAACACTGAAGCTTTCTTT
CASSILRENTEAFF
>TRBV19|TRBJ1-2|.|.
TGTGCCAGTAGTAGCCACCAGGGGATCTATGGCTACACCTTC
CASSSHQGIYGYTF
>TRBV7-6|TRBJ1-1|TRBD1|.
TGTGCCAGCAGCTTAGGGAACAGGGGGTATACGAACACTGAAGCTTTCTTT
CASSLGNRGYTNTEAFF
>TRBV4-1|TRBJ2-2|TRBD2|.
TGCGCCAGCAGCCAGAGACTAGCGCTTCAGAACACCGGGGAGCTGTTTTTT
CASSQRLALQNTGELFF
>TRBV6-5|TRBJ2-3|TRBD1|few
TGTGCCAGCAGTTACTCGCCCGGACAGGGAACAGATACGCAGTATTTT
CASSYSPGQGTDTQYF
>TRBV11-2|TRBJ1-4|.|.
TGTGCCAGCAGCTACGAGGACTTTGCAACTAATGAAAAACTGTTTTTT
CASSYEDFATNEKLFF
>TRBV5-1|TRBJ1-2|TRBD1|.
TGCGCCAGCAGCTCTACCCCGACAGGGTACGGAGTACGCTACACCTTC
CASSSTPTGYGVRYTF
>TRBV18|TRBJ1-2|TRBD1|.
TGTGCCAGCTCACCGAGAACAGGGGACGGCTACACCTTC
CASSPRTGDGYTF
>TRBV11-3|TRBJ2-5|TRBD2|.
TGTGCCAGCAGCCAGTGGGGAGGGCTAGCGGGGGCTGAGACCCAGTACTTC
CASSQWGGLAGAETQYF
>TRBV13|TRBJ1-3|TRBD1|.
TGTGCCAGCAGCTTCAGTGCTCGGGACAGCTCTGGAAACACCATATATTTT
CASSFSARDSSGNTIYF
>TRBV27|TRBJ1-4|.|.
TGTGCCAGCAGTACAAGACAGGTCCCTGGGAAACTGTTTTTT
CASSTRQVPGKLFF
>TRBV7-2|TRBJ1-1|.|few
TGTGCCAGCAGCCGACCGGGGGGGACTGAAGCTTTCTTT
CASSRPGGTEAFF
>TRBV12-5|TRBJ1-2|TRBD1|.
TGTGCTAGTGGTTTGACGCCGGGACAGGGGCTGTCAGGCTACACCTTC
CASGLTPGQGLSGYTF
>TRBV6-5|TRBJ1-5|TRBD1|.
TGTGCCAGCGGGACAGGCTTTAATCAGCCCCAGCATTTT
CASGTGFNQPQHF
>TRBV5-1|TRBJ1-1|.|once
TGCGCCAGCAGCTTGTACGACAGCATGAACACTGAAGCTTTCTTT
CASSLYDSMNTEAFF
>TRBV5-5|TRBJ2-3|.|few
TGTGCCAGCAGCTTGGAGCTGAGCACAGATACGCAGTATTTT
CASSLELSTDTQYF
>TRBV19|TRBJ2-3|TRBD1|.
TGTGCCAGTTTGGGACAGAACATGCCATCGCAATATTTT
CASLGQNMPSQYF
>TRBV4-1|TRBJ1-4|TRBD1|.
TGCGCCAGCAGCCGAGGGACGGACAGGGGGCAGGAAAAACTGTTTTTT
CASSRGTDRGQEKLFF
>TRBV18|TRBJ1-1|.|.
TGTGCCAGCTCACCAGGGGGGGCCTTGAACACTGAAGCTTTCTTT
CASSPGGALNTEAFF
>TRBV6-6|TRBJ2-6|TRBD2|.
TGTGCCAGCATGCGATCATGGGCTAGCGGGGGCTTGGCCAACGTCCTGACTTTC
CASMRSWASGGLANVLTF
>TRBV5-5|TRBJ1-4|.|.
TGTGCCAGCAGCTTGGTAAGGGGCACTAATGAAAAACTGTTTTTT
CASSLVRGTNEKLFF
>TRBV7-9|TRBJ1-1|.|.
TGTGCCAGCAGACCCGAGATAAGACAGTACAACACTGAAGCTTTCTTT
CASRPEIRQYNTEAFF
>TRBV7-8|TRBJ1-3|.|few
TGTGCCAGCAGCTTAGGCGGAGGAGACCTCTCTGGAAACACCATATATTTT
CASSLGGGDLSGNTIYF
>TRBV3-1/TRBV3-2|TRBJ1-1|TRBD1|few
TGTGCCAGCAGCCAAAGACAGGGCTCTGGATCTTTCTTT
CASSQRQGSGSFF
>TRBV4-1|TRBJ1-1|.|.
TGCGCCAGCAGCCTACAAAGGGGATCTGAAGCTTTCTTT
CASSLQRGSEAFF
>TRBV10-3|TRBJ1-5|.|.
TGTGCCATCAGTTTGACAGAGGATCAGCCCCAGCATTTT
CAISLTEDQPQHF
>TRBV2|TRBJ2-6|TRBD2|.
TGTGCCAGTTCTAGCGGGGGGCCTCTGGCCAACGTCCTGACTTTC
CASSSGGPLANVLTF
>TRBV2|TRBJ2-2|.|.
TGTGCCAGCAGTGACCCGGCGAACACCGGGGAGCTGTTTTTT
CASSDPANTGELFF
>TRBV7-2|TRBJ2-3|.|many
TGTGCCAGCAGCGGACAGACAAGCTACAGCACAGATACGCAGTATTTT
CASSGQTSYSTDTQYF
>TRBV19|TRBJ1-1|.|.
TGTGCCAGTAGCGATCCGCCCTGGGCCAATGAAGCTTTCTTT
CASSDPPWANEAFF
>TRBV28|TRBJ1-5|.|few
TGTGCCAGCAGTTTCCGGGTCGGGGGTTACCAGCCCCAGCATTTT
CASSFRVGGYQPQHF
>TRBV6-5|TRBJ2-3|.|.
TGTGCCAGCAGTTTCTCCTACACAGATACGCAGTATTTT
CASSFSYTDTQYF
>TRBV27|TRBJ2-1|TRBD2|.
TGTGCCAGCAGTTTGAGGAGCGGGGCCTACAATGAGCAGTTCTTC
CASSLRSGAYNEQFF
>TRBV4-2|TRBJ1-4|.|.
TGTGCCAGCAGCCAAGTCGGGACTCTTAATGAAAAACTGTTTTTT
CASSQVGTLNEKLFF
>TRBV24-1|TRBJ1-2|.|.
TGTGCCACCGGTGCGGGGGATAACTATGGCTACACCTTC
CATGAGDNYGYTF
>TRBV5-1|TRBJ1-4|.|.
TGCGCCAGCAGCCCAGGGATCGGGCTCACTAATGAAAAACTGTTTTTT
CASSPGIGLTNEKLFF
>TRBV5-1|TRBJ1-2|.|.
TGCGCCAGCAGCTTGGACCGGGGGGGCTATGGCTACACCTTC
CASSLDRGGYGYTF
>TRBV14|TRBJ1-6|TRBD1|.
TGTGCCAGCAGCAAAGGACAGGGGGGAAGCTCCTATAATTCACCCCTCCACTTT
CASSKGQGGSSYNSPLHF
>TRBV11-2|TRBJ2-1|TRBD2|.
TGTGCCAGCAGCCCCCTGCGGGGGACGTACAATGAGCAGTTCTTC
CASSPLRGTYNEQFF
>TRBV4-1|TRBJ2-3|.|once
TGCGCCAGCAGCCAAGGAACCCTCCCGGGGGGCCGCACAGATACGCAGTATTTT
CASSQGTLPGGRTDTQYF
>TRBV11-2|TRBJ2-3|TRBD2|.
TGTGCCAGCAGCAATCTACGGGGGGACGCAGATACGCAGTATTTT
CASSNLRGDADTQYF
>TRBV7-2|TRBJ1-1|TRBD1|few
TGTGCCAGCAGCTTATACGTCACACAGGGGGCGCCTTTCTTT
CASSLYVTQGAPFF
>TRBV5-4|TRBJ1-5|.|.
TGTGCCAGCAGCTTGGGGGGCACGGCTCAGCCCCAGCATTTT
CASSLGGTAQPQHF
>TRBV4-1|TRBJ2-2|.|.
TGCGCCAGCAGCCAAGAAGGTGGGCACACCGGGGCCGGGGAGCTGTTTTTT
CASSQEGGHTGAGELFF
>TRBV5-1|TRBJ1-6|.|.
TGCGCCAGCAGCCAAGGGGTCCTCGGCTCACCCCTCCACTTT
CASSQGVLGSPLHF